The 3 T cell receptor beta chains reported below all come from one sample, sequenced in a study of identical twins. TCRdb itself ran the 5' RACE reads through MiXCR, one entry per CDR3 protein. This table holds around 1.7 million distinct CDR3 sequences, about 30% found once. Source material: cord blood. The receptor source for this set is a newborn girl in good health.

This clonotype appeared once. V and J are TRBV7-8 and TRBJ1-5; tentative D call: TRBD1 (5 bases). The CDR3 is 14 residues long. V was trimmed by 0 bases and J by 6 bases, leaving 9 bases between them. Germline assignment: CDR1 SGHVS and CDR2 FQNEAQ. The DNA for the CDR3 is TGTGCCAGCAGCTTAGCCGGGGGTACTCAGCCCCAGCATTTT. It is translated as CASSLAGGTQPQHF.

The table lists this clonotype with a few counts. This chain connects TRBV7-9 to TRBJ2-3, with D possibly matching TRBD1 (6 bases). The CDR3 contains 16 residues. Germline CDR1 reads SEHNR; CDR2 reads FQNEAQ (reference sequence). V lost 5 bases to trimming and J lost 4 bases, with 19 bases between them. The CDR3 loop reads CASSHKQGRWADTQYF. The CDR3 DNA follows: TGTGCCAGCAGCCACAAACAGGGTCGATGGGCAGATACGCAGTATTTT. Together with reference TRBV7-9 and TRBJ2-3, the CDR3 gives the full variable domain: DTGVSQNPRHKITKRGQNVTFRCDPISEHNRLYWYRQTLGQGPEFLTYFQNEAQLEKSRLLSDRFSAERPKGSFSTLEIQRTEQGDSAMYLCASSHKQGRWADTQYFGPGTRLTVL.

Only a few counts were recorded for this clonotype. The J gene is TRBJ2-5, the V gene TRBV20-1, with 7 bases lining up with TRBD1. Gene TRBJ2-7 matches the end of the DNA better, so the J call may be wrong. CDR1 is DFQATT and CDR2 is SNEGSKA in the germline V gene (reference sequence). The CDR3 length is 12 residues. The CDR3: CSAKQGFYEQYF. The CDR3 nucleotides read TGCAGTGCCAAACAGGGGTTCTACGAGCAGTACTTC.